The 15 T cell receptor beta chains reported below all come from one sample, sequenced in a study of post-analysis software for immune sequencing data. Study-wide points: Among a few TRBV segments more frequent in patients than controls were TRBV5-6, TRBV5-1 and TRBV20-1.

The antigens for these receptors are not known. Carried by the TCR beta cDNA libraries were unique molecular identifiers. TCRdb reprocessed the PCR reads with MiXCR, giving one entry per CDR3 protein. The data contain roughly 800,000 distinct CDR3 sequences, 53% of them singletons. The sample was blood. These receptors originate from a girl under 18 with multiple sclerosis.

The table lists this clonotype with a few counts. V gene TRBV5-1 combines with J gene TRBJ2-7; 7 nucleotides agree with TRBD2. V shed 5 bases, J shed 5 bases, and the junction held 4 bases outside the gene matches. There are 12 residues in the CDR3. The germline gives CDR1 SGHRS, CDR2 YFSETQ. CDR3 loop: CASSSGLDEQYF. The CDR3 nucleotides read TGCGCCAGCAGTTCCGGACTAGACGAGCAGTACTTC.

This chain connects TRBV7-2 to TRBJ2-1, with 12 bases aligning to TRBD2. J lost 4 bases, V lost 2 bases, and 3 bases had no gene match. The CDR3 spans 16 residues. Germline V CDR1 and CDR2: SGHTA, FQGNSA. CDR3: CASSLFLAGGYNEQFF. The CDR3 DNA is TGTGCCAGCAGCTTATTTCTAGCGGGGGGGTACAATGAGCAGTTCTTC. Supplemented by reference TRBV7-2 and TRBJ2-1, the full variable domain reads GAGVSQSPSNKVTEKGKDVELRCDPISGHTALYWYRQSLGQGLEFLIYFQGNSAPDKSGLPSDRFSAERTGGSVSTLTIQRTQQEDSAVYLCASSLFLAGGYNEQFFGPGTRLTVL.

The rearrangement links TRBV12-3 or TRBV12-4 to TRBJ2-7; D ambiguous. The CDR3 has 15 residues. V lost 5 bases and J 0 bases, leaving 14 bases between the germline ends. Here the CDR3 DNA reads TGTGCCAGCAGTGTGGGAAGGCCTAGCTCCTACGAGCAGTACTTC. It translates to CASSVGRPSSYEQYF.

V and J are TRBV20-1 and TRBJ2-1; D ambiguous. Germline assignment: CDR1 DFQATT and CDR2 SNEGSKA (reference sequence). This CDR3 region has 11 residues. V was pared by 5 bases and J by 6 bases, with 8 bases between. The CDR3 region is CSAQDPNEQFF. CDR3 bases: TGCAGTGCTCAAGACCCCAATGAGCAGTTCTTC.

CDR3 bases: TGCAGTGCTGGAGGGACAGGGCCGAATGAGCAGTTCTTC. Amino acids: CSAGGTGPNEQFF. This chain uses TRBV20-1 with TRBJ2-1; 9 nucleotides match TRBD1. The germline gives CDR1 DFQATT, CDR2 SNEGSKA (reference sequence). V trimming: 5 bases; J trimming: 7 bases; junction bases outside the gene matches: 6. The CDR3 runs to 13 residues.

The chain links TRBV2 to TRBJ2-3, with TRBD2 matching 9 bases. Per the germline V gene, CDR1 is SNHLY and CDR2 is FYNNEI. Trimming removed 4 bases from V and 2 bases from J; junction bases left unmatched: 4. The CDR3 length is 15 residues. The CDR3 coding sequence is TGTGCCAGCAGTGTCCCTAGCGGGGACACAGATACGCAGTATTTT. This encodes CASSVPSGDTDTQYF.

This clonotype came up a few times. J is TRBJ2-3 and V is TRBV7-8; no definite D call. The germline gives CDR1 SGHVS, CDR2 FQNEAQ. The CDR3 has 17 residues. V gave up 8 bases and J gave up 0 bases, with 21 bases separating them. The CDR3: CASGPKGVGSSTDTQYF. The CDR3 coding sequence is TGTGCCAGCGGGCCAAAGGGCGTAGGTTCTAGCACAGATACGCAGTATTTT.

The rearrangement uses TRBV5-5 and TRBJ2-3; TRBD1 aligns across 7 bases. This CDR3 contains 13 residues. With V trimmed by 5 bases and J by 5 bases, 5 bases remained unmatched. Germline CDR1 is SGHKS and CDR2 is YYEKEE (reference sequence). The CDR3 here is CASRQGPQDTQYF. The DNA of the CDR3 is TGTGCCAGCAGACAGGGGCCCCAAGATACGCAGTATTTT.

Comment on this clonotype: The germline gene is not matched at one end of the junction; a read error may be the cause. The chain combines TRBV6-5 with TRBJ2-7; D may correspond to TRBD1 or TRBD2 (5 bases each). CDR3 length: 14 residues. Germline lookup yields CDR1 MNHEY and CDR2 SVGAGI. The CDR3 coding sequence is TGTCCCAGCAGTTACGGGACCTCCGCCTACGAGCAGTACTTC. Encoded protein: CPSSYGTSAYEQYF.

The V gene is TRBV5-1, the J gene TRBJ2-1; possible D gene TRBD2, 6 bases. Germline V CDR1 and CDR2: SGHRS, YFSETQ. Trimming took 7 bases from V and 7 from J, leaving 21 bases between them. The CDR3 has 15 amino acids. This CDR3 reads CASSRPGLGGNEQFF. The CDR3 DNA is TGCGCCAGCTCACGACCGGGACTGGGGGGAAATGAGCAGTTCTTC.

This clonotype came up a few times. The rearrangement joins TRBV6-2 or TRBV6-3 to TRBJ2-5, with 11 bases fitting TRBD2. The J call may be incorrect, as the DNA end agrees better with TRBJ2-1. The CDR3 has 16 amino acids. Germline V lookup: CDR1 MNHEY, CDR2 SVGEGT. The CDR3 DNA reads TGTGCCAGCAGTTACGGGCTAGCGGGAGGACAAGAGACCCAGTTCTTC. It translates to CASSYGLAGGQETQFF.

The CDR3 sequence: CSASQTSYNEQYF. The CDR3 DNA reads as TGCAGTGCTAGTCAAACCTCCTACAATGAGCAGTACTTC. This rearrangement joins TRBV20-1 to TRBJ2-1; D gene unclear. The J call may be faulty, since TRBJ2-7 better matches the DNA end. Germline V CDR1 and CDR2: DFQATT, SNEGSKA (reference sequence). The CDR3 contains 13 residues.

This clonotype was picked up a small number of times. This rearrangement joins TRBV5-1 to TRBJ2-1, with D maybe TRBD1 (6 bases). V was clipped by 4 bases and J by 12 bases, with 14 bases between them. CDR3 length equals 12 residues. Germline V gene sequence: CDR1 SGHRS, CDR2 YFSETQ. The CDR3 here is CASSRDTQGQFF. In DNA, the CDR3 is TGCGCCAGCAGCCGGGACACCCAGGGGCAGTTCTTC.

The chain couples TRBV6-5 to TRBJ2-2; weak D call: TRBD2 (5 bases). Germline CDR1 reads MNHEY; CDR2 reads SVGAGI. The CDR3 extends over 13 amino acids. V was clipped by 6 bases and J by 4 bases, with 9 bases between them. The DNA of the CDR3 is TGTGCCAGCAGACCAGGACTCACCGGGGAGCTGTTTTTT. Protein product: CASRPGLTGELFF.

The V call is TRBV20-1, the J call TRBJ2-3, with 12 positions matching TRBD2. Germline CDR1 DFQATT, CDR2 SNEGSKA (reference sequence). The J segment lost 1 base and the V segment lost 3 bases, leaving 5 bases of the junction unmatched. This CDR3 is built from 16 residues. CDR3 loop: CSASLLAGGGTDTQYF. In nucleotides, the CDR3 is TGCAGTGCTAGCTTACTAGCGGGAGGTGGCACAGATACGCAGTATTTT.